A single sample gave rise to the 12 T cell receptor beta chains below, sequenced in a study of early T cells in non-severe SARS-CoV-2 infection. TCRdb reprocessed the 5' RACE reads with MiXCR, giving one entry per CDR3 protein. The sample consists of approximately 52,000 distinct CDR3 sequences, 15% of them appearing once. The sample in question was whole blood, obtained at baseline. The source of these receptors is an adult who was a healthcare worker with PCR-confirmed SARS-CoV-2 infection or an uninfected control (not recorded which).

The chain has TRBV12-3 or TRBV12-4 and TRBJ1-4; D unclear. The CDR3 covers 13 residues. V was shortened by 3 bases and J by 10 bases, with 12 bases between the two germline ends. The CDR3 bases are TGTGCCAGCAGTTTCTTCGTTAGTGGAAAACTGTTTTTT. It is translated as CASSFFVSGKLFF.

This clonotype was found a few times. The chain's CDR3 is CASSEHSYEQYF. The CDR3 DNA is TGTGCCAGCAGTGAACACTCCTACGAGCAGTACTTC. The V gene is TRBV6-1, the J gene TRBJ2-7; D gene unclear. This CDR3 has 12 amino acids. Trimming removed 2 bases from V and 0 bases from J, with 2 bases in between. Germline CDR1 MNHNS, CDR2 SASEGT.

This sequence joins TRBV11-2 and TRBJ1-2; no definite D call. Deletions cut 2 bases from V and 0 bases from J, with 10 bases between. CDR1 SGHAT and CDR2 FQNNGV come from the germline V gene. The CDR3 spans 15 residues. DNA for the CDR3: TGTGCCAGCAGCTTAAGCTACAGAGCTAACTATGGCTACACCTTC. This encodes CASSLSYRANYGYTF.

The chain links TRBV5-4 to TRBJ1-2; 7 nucleotides match TRBD1. Germline CDR1 is SGHNT and CDR2 is YYREEE (reference sequence). V was clipped by 3 bases and J by 4 bases; unmatched bases: 6. CDR3 length: 14 amino acids. The CDR3 spells CASSSGQEPYGYTF. The CDR3 DNA is TGTGCCAGCAGCTCCGGACAGGAACCCTATGGCTACACCTTC.

The V gene is TRBV12-3 or TRBV12-4, the J gene TRBJ1-4; 7 bases match TRBD1. This CDR3 is built from 17 residues. With V trimmed by 6 bases and J by 5 bases, 15 bases remained unmatched. CDR3 nucleotide sequence: TGTGCCAGCAGCCCTCCCCCCGGGACAGCCGTCAATGAAAAACTGTTTTTT. This sequence encodes CASSPPPGTAVNEKLFF.

This clonotype was seen ten or more times. The V and J genes are TRBV14 and TRBJ2-1, with D possibly TRBD1 on 6 matching bases. There are 12 residues in the CDR3. Deletions cut 4 bases from V and 7 bases from J, with 8 bases between. Germline V gene sequence: CDR1 SGHDN, CDR2 FVKESK. CDR3 DNA: TGTGCCAGCAGCCCTCAGGGGAATGAGCAGTTCTTC. Amino acid sequence: CASSPQGNEQFF.

The chain joins TRBV19 to TRBJ2-7, with D perhaps TRBD1 (6 bases). Germline V gene lookup returns CDR1 LNHDA and CDR2 SQIVND (reference sequence). Between the trimmed V and J ends, which lost 5 bases and 3 bases, there was a span of 11 bases. There are 13 residues in the CDR3. For the CDR3, the DNA is TGTGCCAGTAGTGGAGGACAGATCTACGAGCAGTACTTC. It is translated as CASSGGQIYEQYF.

J is TRBJ1-5 and V is TRBV5-6, with 8 bases lining up with TRBD1. Trimming at V came to 1 base and at J to 7 bases, leaving 4 bases not matched to a gene. Germline V gene data show CDR1 as SGHDT and CDR2 as YYEEEE. This CDR3 is 14 amino acids long. CDR3 DNA sequence: TGTGCCAGCAGCTTGTCAGGGGGCCGCCAGCCCCAGCATTTT. Translating gives CASSLSGGRQPQHF.

This clonotype has at least ten counts. The chain links TRBV12-5 to TRBJ1-6; the D gene is possibly TRBD1 (5 bases). The CDR3 loop spans 16 amino acids. V lost 7 bases and J 2 bases, leaving 15 bases between the germline ends. Germline V CDR1 and CDR2: LGHNT, FRNRAP. In DNA form, the CDR3 reads TGTGCTAGTGCCACAGGAGCGGGTCCCTATAATTCACCCCTCCACTTT. It encodes CASATGAGPYNSPLHF.

This clonotype was picked up many times. This chain connects TRBV5-1 to TRBJ2-6, with 9 positions matching TRBD1. Germline V gene sequence: CDR1 SGHRS, CDR2 YFSETQ. The CDR3 has 18 residues. Trimming at V came to 2 bases and at J to 1 base, leaving 7 bases not matched to a gene. The CDR3: CASSFSRDRASGANVLTF. In DNA, the CDR3 is TGCGCCAGCAGCTTTTCCCGGGACAGGGCGTCTGGGGCCAACGTCCTGACTTTC.

This chain connects TRBV28 to TRBJ1-5; D is possibly TRBD1 (6 bases). This CDR3 region has 17 residues. The germline V gene encodes CDR1 MDHEN and CDR2 SYDVKM. The V gene lost 5 bases and the J gene lost 7 bases, with 24 bases spanning the gap. CDR3 residues: CASSPSRPRGKRQPQHF. Written as DNA, the CDR3 is TGTGCCAGCAGTCCCAGCCGCCCCAGGGGTAAACGGCAGCCCCAGCATTTT.

This clonotype was observed a few times. V is TRBV20-1 and J is TRBJ1-5; maybe TRBD1 (5 bases). Trimming cost V 5 bases and J 0 bases, with 14 bases left between them. The CDR3 is made up of 15 amino acids. Germline CDR1 is DFQATT and CDR2 is SNEGSKA (reference sequence). CDR3 region: CSASYSGLSNQPQHF. In nucleotides, the CDR3 is TGCAGTGCTTCCTACTCGGGACTTAGCAATCAGCCCCAGCATTTT.